These T cell receptor beta chains were read from a single sample in a study of cytomegalovirus exposure and HLA in healthy donors. TCRdb's table, derived via immunoSEQ multiplex PCR, lists solely in-frame clones and lacks some. The sample records 100,000 to 150,000 clones, around 72% being singletons. Material: PBMCs. These receptors were collected from a man in his fifties or sixties in good health and CMV-seropositive. Each CDR3 is given with its conserved first and last residue. The D gene is left open where the match is weak. Clone size, where shown, is once, few, many, or a class for clones that have expanded.

CDR3aa	CDR3nt	j_gene	abundance	v_gene	d_gene
CASSYYKGQDTEAFF	TGTGCCAGCAGCTACTACAAGGGACAGGACACTGAAGCTTTCTTT	TRBJ1-1	NA	TRBV7-9	TRBD1
CASSQGRTGRVSTDTQYF	TGTGCCAGCAGCCAGGGAAGAACCGGGAGGGTTAGCACAGATACGCAGTATTTT	TRBJ2-3	NA	TRBV7-9	TRBD2
CASSFAGVQETQYF	TGTGCCAGCAGTTTCGCGGGGGTCCAAGAGACCCAGTACTTC	TRBJ2-5	NA	TRBV28	TRBD2
CASSLGQGPTGELFF	TGTGCCAGCAGCTTAGGACAGGGGCCCACCGGGGAGCTGTTTTTT	TRBJ2-2	NA	TRBV7-9	TRBD1
CASSKSGQLAYEQYF	TGTGCCAGTAGTAAGAGCGGACAGTTGGCCTACGAGCAGTACTTC	TRBJ2-7	NA	TRBV19	NA
CASSYTGGLTEAFF	TGTGCCAGCAGTTATACAGGGGGCCTTACTGAAGCTTTCTTT	TRBJ1-1	few	TRBV6-5	TRBD1
CASSLPTGEAFF	TGCGCCAGCAGCTTGCCCACGGGTGAAGCTTTCTTT	TRBJ1-1	NA	TRBV5-1	NA
CASGRGADSWELFF	TGTGCCTCCGGCCGGGGGGCGGATTCCTGGGAGCTGTTTTTT	TRBJ2-2	NA	TRBV2	NA
CASSLTSGSISYEQYF	TGCGCCAGCAGCCTAACTAGCGGGAGCATCTCCTACGAGCAGTACTTC	TRBJ2-7	NA	TRBV4-3	TRBD2
CASSSTLAGGINEQFF	TGTGCCAGCAGCTCCACCCTAGCGGGGGGGATCAATGAGCAGTTCTTC	TRBJ2-1	NA	TRBV5-5	TRBD2
CASGGALGQPGNTEAFF	TGTGCCAGCGGAGGCGCGTTGGGACAGCCGGGGAACACTGAAGCTTTCTTT	TRBJ1-1	NA	TRBV11-1	TRBD1
CASKQGLLYNSPLHF	TGTGCCAGCAAACAGGGCCTCCTTTATAATTCACCCCTCCACTTT	TRBJ1-6	few	TRBV19	NA
CASSLGPRTDRVSAEAFF	TGTGCCAGCAGCTTAGGACCCCGGACAGATCGGGTAAGCGCTGAAGCTTTCTTT	TRBJ1-1	NA	TRBV7-8	NA
CASSSGASGRNGYTF	TGTGCCAGCAGCTCCGGGGCGTCTGGGAGGAATGGCTACACCTTC	TRBJ1-2	NA	TRBV27	NA
CASSPGGQANYGYTF	TGTGCCAGCAGCCCCGGGGGTCAAGCTAACTATGGCTACACCTTC	TRBJ1-2	NA	TRBV7-3	NA
CASSPVSLDTQYF	TGTGCCAGCAGCCCGGTGAGCCTGGATACGCAGTATTTT	TRBJ2-3	NA	TRBV7-2	NA
CASSYGLMNTEAFF	TGCGCCAGCAGCTACGGACTGATGAACACTGAAGCTTTCTTT	TRBJ1-1	NA	TRBV5-1	NA
CASSLGLAGGKVQFF	TGTGCCAGCAGCTTAGGACTAGCGGGGGGGAAGGTGCAGTTCTTC	TRBJ2-1	NA	TRBV7-9	TRBD2
CAITLQGYQPQHF	TGTGCCATCACCCTACAGGGATATCAGCCCCAGCATTTT	TRBJ1-5	NA	TRBV7-2	NA
CASKVGEDTEAFF	TGCGCCAGCAAAGTCGGAGAGGACACTGAAGCTTTCTTT	TRBJ1-1	medium-sized	TRBV10-1	NA
CASSPLVFGLAGTNTGELFF	TGTGCCAGCTCACCCCTCGTTTTTGGACTAGCGGGGACGAACACCGGGGAGCTGTTTTTT	TRBJ2-2	few	TRBV18	TRBD2
CASSSQGLAGLPDTQYF	TGCGCCAGCAGCTCCCAGGGACTAGCGGGACTTCCGGATACGCAGTATTTT	TRBJ2-3	NA	TRBV4-3	TRBD2
CATSRTTSVETQYF	TGTGCCACCAGCAGAACCACTAGCGTGGAGACCCAGTACTTC	TRBJ2-5	few	TRBV15	TRBD2
CAISDWDWGNEQFF	TGTGCCATCAGTGATTGGGACTGGGGCAATGAGCAGTTCTTC	TRBJ2-1	NA	TRBV10-3	NA
CASSLVGDFYEQYF	TGTGCCAGCAGCTTGGTAGGGGATTTCTACGAGCAGTACTTC	TRBJ2-7	NA	TRBV5-5	NA
CASSESEGGDTEAFF	TGCGCCAGCAGTGAGTCAGAAGGGGGGGACACTGAAGCTTTCTTT	TRBJ1-1	NA	TRBV10-2	NA
CASSLGAITDTQYF	TGTGCCAGCAGCTTAGGAGCAATAACAGATACGCAGTATTTT	TRBJ2-3	NA	TRBV7-6	NA
CASSTPGRFIEAFF	TGTGCCAGTAGTACCCCAGGGAGGTTTATTGAAGCTTTCTTT	TRBJ1-1	NA	TRBV19	NA
CASSERGLGGPEAFF	TGTGCCAGCAGTGAAAGGGGCCTTGGGGGCCCTGAAGCTTTCTTT	TRBJ1-1	NA	TRBV2	NA
CASSPPNAGVGYGYTF	TGTGCCAGCAGCCCACCTAATGCAGGGGTTGGCTATGGCTACACCTTC	TRBJ1-2	few	TRBV11-2	NA
CASSSKRVGYNEQFF	TGTGCCAGCAGCTCGAAGCGGGTGGGCTACAATGAGCAGTTCTTC	TRBJ2-1	few	TRBV9	NA
CSVARTSGAGEQYF	TGCAGCGTTGCCAGGACTAGCGGAGCCGGGGAGCAGTACTTC	TRBJ2-5	NA	TRBV29-1	TRBD2
CASSLVAGSYEQYF	TGCGCCAGCAGCTTGGTGGCAGGGTCCTACGAGCAGTACTTC	TRBJ2-7	NA	TRBV5-1	NA
CASSTTRDSRSGEKLFF	TGTGCCAGTAGTACAACCAGGGACAGCCGATCAGGGGAAAAACTGTTTTTT	TRBJ1-4	NA	TRBV19	TRBD1
CASSFEDGRNTIYF	TGTGCCAGCAGCTTCGAGGACGGGAGAAACACCATATATTTT	TRBJ1-3	NA	TRBV5-5	NA
CASSLVSSGGVYEQYF	TGTGCCAGCAGCTTAGTTTCTAGCGGGGGAGTCTACGAGCAGTACTTC	TRBJ2-7	NA	TRBV11-2	TRBD2
CASSLGLGPPGEKLFF	TGTGCCAGCAGCTTAGGGTTGGGCCCTCCCGGTGAAAAACTGTTTTTT	TRBJ1-4	NA	TRBV7-9	NA
CASKEQNTEAFF	TGTGCCAGTAAAGAGCAGAACACTGAAGCTTTCTTT	TRBJ1-1	NA	TRBV19	NA
CASTPTGGIAETQYF	TGTGCCAGCACCCCTACTGGGGGCATTGCGGAGACCCAGTACTTC	TRBJ2-5	NA	TRBV7-2	NA
CASSLELAGPYEQYF	TGTGCCAGCAGCTTAGAGCTAGCGGGGCCCTACGAGCAGTACTTC	TRBJ2-7	NA	TRBV7-9	TRBD2
CASRGTNNSPLHF	TGTGCCAGCAGGGGGACTAATAATTCACCCCTCCACTTT	TRBJ1-6	NA	TRBV6-1	NA
CASSPGGGLAIYEQYF	TGTGCCAGTAGTCCGGGGGGGGGACTAGCGATCTACGAGCAGTACTTC	TRBJ2-7	NA	TRBV19	TRBD2
CSAQQRGGTEAFF	TGCAGCGCCCAACAAAGGGGGGGGACTGAAGCTTTCTTT	TRBJ1-1	many	TRBV29-1	NA
CASSRDGGMSPQHF	TGTGCCAGCTCACGTGACGGGGGTATGTCGCCCCAGCATTTT	TRBJ1-5	few	TRBV18	NA
CASSLVSGLSGNTIYF	TGCGCCAGCAGCTTGGTGTCAGGGCTATCTGGAAACACCATATATTTT	TRBJ1-3	NA	TRBV5-1	NA
CASSPDRVAYGYTF	TGTGCCAGCAGCCCGGACAGGGTGGCCTATGGCTACACCTTC	TRBJ1-2	medium-sized	TRBV11-2	TRBD1
CASSYGGSSYEQYF	TGTGCCAGCAGTTACGGGGGTAGCTCCTACGAGCAGTACTTC	TRBJ2-7	NA	TRBV2	NA
CASRPPDSEGRGYTF	TGTGCCAGCAGACCACCCGATTCAGAGGGCCGTGGCTACACCTTC	TRBJ1-2	NA	TRBV2	NA
CASSQGGRGDFGYGYTF	TGTGCCAGCAGCCAAGGTGGGAGAGGGGACTTCGGCTATGGCTACACCTTC	TRBJ1-2	NA	TRBV4-2	NA
CASTDRVGQPQHF	TGTGCCAGCACCGACAGGGTCGGTCAGCCCCAGCATTTT	TRBJ1-5	NA	TRBV6-1	TRBD1
CASSRLAGVEQYF	TGTGCCAGCAGTAGGCTAGCGGGAGTCGAGCAGTACTTC	TRBJ2-7	once	TRBV2	TRBD2
CASSLRDQETQYF	TGTGCCAGCAGCTTACGGGATCAAGAGACCCAGTACTTC	TRBJ2-5	NA	TRBV11-1	NA
CASSAGYGVETQYF	TGTGCCAGTTCGGCGGGGTATGGTGTAGAGACCCAGTACTTC	TRBJ2-5	NA	TRBV19	NA